The 20 T cell receptor beta chains listed next were all sequenced from one sample in a study of shared clonotypes between healthy human individuals (dated by TCRdb to about 2020). The library came from the immunoSEQ multiplex PCR assay. Not all clones reach the TCRdb copy of this immuneACCESS table, which keeps in-frame sequences only. Checked studies attribute under half of the gap to unresolved V genes and leave the rest unexplained. In this sample the table shows some 2,000,000 clones, approximately 94% of which occur a single time. The ten largest clones add up to around 0.13% of the sample. The specimen was naive CD4+ T cells sorted from blood. The cell subset or site label of this sample denotes: CD45RA+ positively selected. The receptor set was obtained from a man aged 18-30 years in good health.

With regard to this clone: Other DNA sequences in this sample translate to the same CDR3. J is TRBJ1-2 and V is TRBV7-2; the D gene is possibly TRBD1 (5 bases). V lost 5 bases, J lost 4 bases, and 11 bases lay in between. Germline-derived CDR1 and CDR2 are SGHTA and FQGNSA. The CDR3 spans 13 residues. CDR3 in DNA: TGTGCCAGCAGCCCCCCTGGGGGCTATGGCTACACCTTC. Its protein is CASSPPGGYGYTF. Filled out from reference TRBV7-2 and TRBJ1-2, the complete variable domain reads GAGVSQSPSNKVTEKGKDVELRCDPISGHTALYWYRQSLGQGLEFLIYFQGNSAPDKSGLPSDRFSAERTGGSVSTLTIQRTQQEDSAVYLCASSPPGGYGYTFGSGTRLTVV.

The V and J genes are TRBV28 and TRBJ2-6; the D is unclear. Germline CDR1 reads MDHEN; CDR2 reads SYDVKM. V dropped 10 bases and J dropped 0 bases, with 7 bases sitting between them. The CDR3 runs to 13 residues. CDR3 sequence reads: CATRSSGANVLTF. The CDR3 bases are TGTGCCACCCGGTCCTCTGGGGCCAACGTCCTGACTTTC.

The table lists this clone with a count of one. The genes are TRBV10-3 and TRBJ2-1; 9 bases are a match to TRBD2. V was clipped by 0 bases and J by 6 bases; unmatched bases: 6. The CDR3 covers 16 residues. CDR1 and CDR2 from the germline V gene are ENHRY and SYGVKD. The CDR3 nucleotides are TGTGCCATCAGTGAGTCTGGACTAGCGCTCTCCAATGAGCAGTTCTTC. Residues: CAISESGLALSNEQFF.

V is TRBV6-5 and J is TRBJ1-1; D remains unclear. The CDR3 is 15 residues long. Germline V lookup: CDR1 MNHEY, CDR2 SVGAGI. Trimming shortened V by 1 base and J by 5 bases, and 14 bases separated the two germline ends. CDR3 coding DNA: TGTGCCAGCAGTTACTTGAGTGCCGTGGGGACTGAAGCTTTCTTT. Protein: CASSYLSAVGTEAFF.

Concerning this clone: At the DNA level, this CDR3 is encoded by other sequences in the same sample as well. V gene TRBV10-3 combines with J gene TRBJ2-1; 12 positions match TRBD2. CDR3 length equals 15 residues. CDR1 and CDR2 (germline): ENHRY, SYGVKD. After removal of 5 bases from V and 4 bases from J, the junction contained 3 bases not matched to a gene. CDR3 loop: CAISPTSGGYNEQFF. The DNA of the CDR3 is TGTGCCATCAGTCCAACTAGCGGGGGGTACAATGAGCAGTTCTTC.

This clone was seen a single time. The chain uses TRBV7-9 and TRBJ2-7; D ambiguous. Per the germline V gene, CDR1 is SEHNR and CDR2 is FQNEAQ (reference sequence). Trimming shortened V by 4 bases and J by 2 bases, and 12 bases separated the two germline ends. The CDR3 has 14 amino acids. CDR3 loop: CASSYNPTTYEQYF. Here the CDR3 DNA reads TGTGCCAGCAGCTATAACCCAACTACCTACGAGCAGTACTTC.

V is TRBV5-1 and J is TRBJ2-7; TRBD2 matches at 10 bases. The germline V gene encodes CDR1 SGHRS and CDR2 YFSETQ. This CDR3 region has 15 residues. Unmatched junction bases numbered 7, after V lost 7 bases and J lost 0 bases. This CDR3 is CASRAGTSASYEQYF. CDR3 nucleotides: TGCGCCAGCCGGGCCGGGACTAGCGCCTCCTACGAGCAGTACTTC.

The genes are TRBV7-3 and TRBJ2-3, with D possibly matching TRBD1 (6 bases). Germline values: CDR1 SGHTA, CDR2 FQGTGA. Trimming took off 6 bases at V and 5 bases at J, with 18 bases between the two ends. The CDR3 is 15 amino acids. CDR3 loop: CASSRNPQGLDTQYF. CDR3 sequence (DNA): TGTGCCAGCAGTCGAAATCCGCAGGGGTTAGATACGCAGTATTTT.

This CDR3 reads CASSLSGSSGANVLTF. In DNA, the CDR3 is TGTGCCAGCAGCTTAAGCGGGAGCTCTGGGGCCAACGTCCTGACTTTC. The chain employs TRBV11-2 and TRBJ2-6, with 8 bases that match TRBD2. The CDR3 runs 16 residues. In germline, CDR1 is SGHAT, CDR2 FQNNGV. V shed 2 bases, J shed 0 bases, and the junction held 0 bases outside the gene matches.

Comments on this clone: Other DNA sequences in this specimen translate into the identical CDR3. The V gene is TRBV2, the J gene TRBJ2-7; maybe TRBD1 (6 bases). The CDR3 consists of 14 residues. CDR1 is SNHLY and CDR2 is FYNNEI in the germline V gene. V lost 4 bases and J lost 3, with 13 bases in between. CDR3 amino acids: CASSVEQGDYEQYF. DNA of the CDR3: TGTGCCAGCAGTGTTGAACAGGGAGACTACGAGCAGTACTTC.

The chain uses TRBV5-6 and TRBJ2-7; 8 nucleotides match TRBD2. Trimming removed 7 bases from V and 1 base from J; junction bases left unmatched: 7. The CDR3 totals 14 residues. The V gene's germline CDR1 is SGHDT and CDR2 YYEEEE. This CDR3 reads CASESGGLSYEQYF. The CDR3 DNA follows: TGTGCCAGCGAGAGCGGGGGCCTATCCTACGAGCAGTACTTC. Variable domain in full (rest from reference TRBV5-6 and TRBJ2-7): DAGVTQSPTHLIKTRGQQVTLRCSPKSGHDTVSWYQQALGQGPQFIFQYYEEEERQRGNFPDRFSGHQFPNYSSELNVNALLLGDSALYLCASESGGLSYEQYFGPGTRLTVT.

Regarding this clone: Other DNA sequences in this sample translate to the same CDR3. This sequence joins TRBV7-2 and TRBJ2-7; D is possibly TRBD1 (7 bases). Germline CDR1 reads SGHTA; CDR2 reads FQGNSA. The CDR3 loop spans 14 amino acids. V lost 2 bases and J 0 bases, leaving 8 bases between the germline ends. The CDR3 DNA is TGTGCCAGCAGCTTACAGGGGGGCTCCTACGAGCAGTACTTC. Translation: CASSLQGGSYEQYF. Based on the CDR3 plus reference TRBV7-2 and TRBJ2-7, the full variable domain is GAGVSQSPSNKVTEKGKDVELRCDPISGHTALYWYRQSLGQGLEFLIYFQGNSAPDKSGLPSDRFSAERTGGSVSTLTIQRTQQEDSAVYLCASSLQGGSYEQYFGPGTRLTVT.

The chain employs TRBV6-5 and TRBJ1-5; 9 nucleotides match TRBD1. After removal of 6 bases from V and 7 bases from J, the junction contained 10 bases not matched to a gene. This CDR3 contains 15 residues. CDR1 and CDR2 from the germline V gene are MNHEY and SVGAGI. CDR3 DNA sequence: TGTGCCAGCAGCACCGCCGGGACAGGGAAGCAGCCCCAGCATTTT. It yields the protein CASSTAGTGKQPQHF.

This chain links TRBV6-6 with TRBJ1-2; possible D gene TRBD1, 5 bases. The germline gives CDR1 MNHNY, CDR2 SVGAGI (reference sequence). Trimming left V 5 bases short and J 5 bases short, with 15 bases between. This CDR3 is built from 14 residues. CDR3 bases: TGTGCCAGCAGTACCCGGGGGTTGGAGTATGGCTACACCTTC. It is translated as CASSTRGLEYGYTF.

The CDR3 DNA follows: TGTGCCAGCACGGGACAGGGAGGGAGAGAGACCCAGTACTTC. Translating it yields CASTGQGGRETQYF. The chain is built from TRBV2 and TRBJ2-5, with TRBD1 identical over 9 bases. CDR3 length equals 14 residues. Looked up from germline, CDR1 is SNHLY and CDR2 is FYNNEI. Trimming cost V 7 bases and J 4 bases; bases outside gene matches: 7.

This chain links TRBV5-1 with TRBJ1-2; D not resolved. V was cut by 2 bases and J by 4 bases, with 9 bases left in between. This CDR3 is 13 amino acids long. Germline lookup yields CDR1 SGHRS and CDR2 YFSETQ. The CDR3 is CASSFEPIYGYTF. In DNA, the CDR3 is TGCGCCAGCAGCTTCGAGCCTATCTATGGCTACACCTTC.

Concerning this clone itself: The same CDR3 is also encoded by other DNA sequences in this sample. The chain employs TRBV19 and TRBJ2-7; the match to TRBD1 covers 7 bases. Germline CDR1 and CDR2: LNHDA and SQIVND (reference sequence). Germline trimming cut 1 base from V and 1 base from J; bases unmatched to any gene: 1. This CDR3 is built from 14 residues. CDR3 DNA: TGTGCCAGTAGTATAGGGACAGGATCCTACGAGCAGTACTTC. It codes for CASSIGTGSYEQYF.

The rearrangement joins TRBV28 to TRBJ1-1, with D possibly matching TRBD1 (5 bases). Germline V gives CDR1 MDHEN, CDR2 SYDVKM. This CDR3 has 15 residues. Trimming left V 4 bases short and J 4 bases short, with 16 bases between. The CDR3, as DNA: TGTGCCAGCAGTTCAATAGGGGTGGAGGTCACTGAAGCTTTCTTT. This encodes CASSSIGVEVTEAFF.

Comment on this clone: The same CDR3 can be traced to other DNA sequences in this sample. V is TRBV5-4 and J is TRBJ2-5; TRBD2 matches 11 bases. The J segment lost 4 bases and the V segment lost 0 bases, leaving 2 bases of the junction unmatched. CDR3 length: 15 amino acids. CDR1 is SGHNT, CDR2 YYREEE, per germline (reference sequence). This chain's CDR3 is CASSLGSGRGETQYF. DNA of the CDR3: TGTGCCAGCAGCTTGGGTAGCGGGAGGGGAGAGACCCAGTACTTC.

This chain uses TRBV16 with TRBJ1-4; TRBD1 aligns across 7 bases. CDR1 and CDR2 from the germline V gene are KGHSY and FQNENV. The CDR3 covers 13 residues. The J segment lost 7 bases and the V segment lost 8 bases, leaving 7 bases of the junction unmatched. DNA of the CDR3: TGTGCCAGCGGACAGGTTCGCGGTGAAAAACTGTTTTTT. It is translated as CASGQVRGEKLFF.